This T cell receptor (beta chain) comes out of a study of T cell responses to AZD1222 COVID-19 vaccine. Across the study: The study pooled second doses at about 4 or about 12 weeks.

CDR1 and CDR2 (germline): MNHEY, SVGAGI. This CDR3 comprises 14 residues. V dropped 6 bases and J dropped 2 bases, with 14 bases sitting between them. In regard to this clone: The antigen is not known.

Regarding the study as a whole: Per reports, nearly half of all spike-specific TCRs target regions that are unmutated in variants. When two AZD1222 doses had been given, Spike-specific TCR breadth and depth rose.

Assay: immunoSEQ multiplex PCR; the TCRdb copy retains only in-frame clones and omits some. Of about 140,000 clones listed, roughly nine tenths are singletons. This clonotype was sampled from an adult in good health. V and J are TRBV6-5 and TRBJ2-7; no firm D call. Sequenced material: peripheral blood, taken on day 0 of AZD1222 vaccination. The CDR3 nucleotides read TGTGCCAGCAGCATAACCTATGGGCCCTACGAGCAGTACTTC. Translation: CASSITYGPYEQYF.